Each of the 28 T cell receptor beta chains below was sequenced from the same sample in a study of CD8+CD57+ T cells in acquired aplastic anemia. Genomic DNA was employed as the template in profiling TCR beta VDJ and CDR3. TCRdb analysed the reads with MiXCR anew, one entry per CDR3 protein. The sample holds roughly 150,000 distinct CDR3 sequences, approximately 43% seen once. The sequencing sample was made of sorted CD4+, CD8+, or CD8+CD57+ T cells (not recorded which) from PBMCs. These receptors all stem from a human donor in good health.

This clonotype showed up many times. CDR3 amino acids: CASSVEASGNWNEQFF. The CDR3 DNA is TGTGCCAGCAGCGTAGAGGCTAGCGGGAATTGGAATGAGCAGTTCTTC. V and J are TRBV9 and TRBJ2-1; 9 nucleotides align to TRBD2. Trimming at V came to 0 bases and at J to 7 bases, leaving 8 bases not matched to a gene. Germline V lookup: CDR1 SGDLS, CDR2 YYNGEE. This CDR3 contains 16 residues.

This clonotype was picked up a small number of times. A far larger clone is one base from this, pointing to a likely read error. This chain links TRBV7-6 with TRBJ1-1; D call uncertain. The CDR3 runs to 13 residues. Germline assignment: CDR1 SGHVS and CDR2 FNYEAQ. The CDR3 nucleotides read TGTGCCAGCGGCTTAGAGGCTAACACTGAAGCTTTCTTT. As protein: CASGLEANTEAFF.

This clonotype was recorded at least ten times. This chain connects TRBV5-1 to TRBJ2-7, with TRBD1 matching over 11 bases. Losses at the gene ends were 4 bases for V and 2 bases for J; bases not matched to a gene: 5. In germline, CDR1 is SGHRS, CDR2 YFSETQ. This CDR3 has 15 amino acids. CDR3 sequence (DNA): TGCGCCAGCAGCCTCCCGGGACAGGGGGCCTACGAGCAGTACTTC. Protein sequence: CASSLPGQGAYEQYF.

In this sample, this clonotype turned up a few times. This chain links TRBV2 with TRBJ2-3; D unresolved. V was shortened by 4 bases and J by 3 bases, with 2 bases between the two germline ends. The CDR3 runs 11 residues. In germline, CDR1 is SNHLY, CDR2 FYNNEI. In DNA form, the CDR3 reads TGTGCCAGCAGTGTAACAGATACGCAGTATTTT. Amino acids: CASSVTDTQYF.

This clonotype was counted at least ten times. The chain couples TRBV6-1 to TRBJ1-5; 7 nucleotides match TRBD1. CDR1 is MNHNS, CDR2 SASEGT, per germline. Trimming removed 3 bases from V and 5 bases from J; junction bases left unmatched: 7. This CDR3 region has 15 residues. The DNA for the CDR3 is TGTGCCAGCAGTGAGGACCGGGACAGCTATCAGCCCCAGCATTTT. Protein product: CASSEDRDSYQPQHF.

This clonotype came up a few times. The chain joins TRBV2 to TRBJ2-7, with D perhaps TRBD2 (6 bases). CDR3 length equals 13 residues. Per germline, CDR1 SNHLY and CDR2 FYNNEI. V was trimmed by 4 bases and J by 7 bases, leaving 14 bases between them. The CDR3 DNA follows: TGTGCCAGCAGTGGACAGTTGGAGGGAGAGCAGTACTTC. Encoded protein: CASSGQLEGEQYF. Combining the CDR3 with reference TRBV2 and TRBJ2-7 gives the whole variable domain EPEVTQTPSHQVTQMGQEVILRCVPISNHLYFYWYRQILGQKVEFLVSFYNNEISEKSEIFDDQFSVERPDGSNFTLKIRSTKLEDSAMYFCASSGQLEGEQYFGPGTRLTVT.

This clonotype has only a few counts. J is TRBJ1-5 and V is TRBV6-1; 9 bases line up with TRBD1. CDR1 is MNHNS, CDR2 SASEGT, per germline. After removal of 7 bases from V and 4 bases from J, the junction contained 8 bases not matched to a gene. This CDR3 region has 15 residues. The CDR3 is CASTTGQGWNQPQHF. The CDR3 region has the DNA TGTGCCAGCACCACAGGACAGGGGTGGAATCAGCCCCAGCATTTT.

This clonotype showed up many times. V gene TRBV5-1 combines with J gene TRBJ1-1; 10 positions match TRBD1. Trimming cost V 4 bases and J 4 bases; bases outside gene matches: 4. This CDR3 has 14 residues. Germline V lookup: CDR1 SGHRS, CDR2 YFSETQ. The CDR3 region has the DNA TGCGCCAGCAGCATAAGGACAGGGGGCACTGAAGCTTTCTTT. It encodes CASSIRTGGTEAFF.

The gene calls are TRBV7-9 and TRBJ2-3; possibly TRBD2 for D (6 bases). Germline-derived CDR1 and CDR2 are SEHNR and FQNEAQ (reference sequence). The CDR3 runs 15 residues. Trimming stripped 3 bases from V and 6 bases from J, with 16 bases between. CDR3 nucleotide sequence: TGTGCCAGCAGCTTGGTGCGGGGACCTGGGGATACGCAGTATTTT. Protein: CASSLVRGPGDTQYF.

V usage is TRBV5-1 and J usage is TRBJ1-1, with a possible D match to TRBD1 (6 bases). Germline CDR1 and CDR2: SGHRS and YFSETQ. CDR3 size: 14 residues. V shed 0 bases and J shed 4 bases, with 10 bases lying between them. The CDR3 sequence: CASSLGGLSTEAFF. CDR3 in DNA: TGCGCCAGCAGCTTGGGGGGGCTGAGCACTGAAGCTTTCTTT.

The genes are TRBV24-1 and TRBJ2-5; unclear D gene. V was shortened by 2 bases and J by 4 bases, with 16 bases between the two germline ends. This CDR3 spans 16 amino acids. Germline lookup yields CDR1 KGHDR and CDR2 SFDVKD. For the CDR3, the DNA is TGTGCCACCAGTGATTCCCGACATGGTTCTTTAGAGACCCAGTACTTC. Its translation is CATSDSRHGSLETQYF.

The gene calls are TRBV24-1 and TRBJ2-7; TRBD2 is a possible D gene (6 bases). Germline V lookup: CDR1 KGHDR, CDR2 SFDVKD. With 3 bases removed from V and 5 bases from J, the gap between germline ends came to 19 bases. This CDR3 comprises 16 residues. CDR3 amino acids: CATSDPGGTMRDEQYF. For the CDR3, the DNA is TGTGCCACCAGTGATCCTGGGGGGACCATGAGGGACGAGCAGTACTTC.

This clonotype occurred many times. The chain recombines TRBV7-3 with TRBJ1-4, with D possibly TRBD1 on 5 matching bases. Germline V gene lookup returns CDR1 SGHTA and CDR2 FQGTGA. The CDR3 sequence is 17 residues long. The V end was cut by 1 base, the J end by 2 bases, with 14 bases between. The CDR3 spells CASSLRGALGTNEKLFF. The CDR3 DNA reads TGTGCCAGCAGCTTAAGGGGCGCGCTGGGGACTAATGAAAAACTGTTTTTT.

This clonotype was picked up many times. The chain carries TRBV6-1 and TRBJ1-6; D not resolved. CDR3 length: 14 residues. Germline CDR1 MNHNS, CDR2 SASEGT. The V and J ends lost 2 bases and 11 bases respectively, with 13 bases between them. The CDR3 nucleotides read TGTGCCAGCAGTGAACTGAGCGGAGTGGCACCCCTCCACTTT. Protein: CASSELSGVAPLHF.

This clonotype was counted many times. This sequence joins TRBV20-1 and TRBJ1-1; possibly TRBD1 for D (5 bases). The V gene lost 3 bases and the J gene lost 0 bases, with 11 bases spanning the gap. Germline assignment: CDR1 DFQATT and CDR2 SNEGSKA (reference sequence). The CDR3 runs 14 residues. The CDR3 bases are TGCAGTGCTAGGGGGCCTGGAGTGAACACTGAAGCTTTCTTT. It is translated as CSARGPGVNTEAFF.

This chain joins TRBV19 and TRBJ2-1; a possible D gene is TRBD2 (6 bases). Trimming pared 3 bases from V and 6 bases from J, leaving 15 bases between. Per the germline V gene, CDR1 is LNHDA and CDR2 is SQIVND (reference sequence). This CDR3 comprises 15 residues. The CDR3 loop is CASSMPAGLSNEQFF. The CDR3 DNA sequence: TGTGCCAGTAGTATGCCCGCGGGGCTATCCAATGAGCAGTTCTTC. Supplemented by reference TRBV19 and TRBJ2-1, the full variable domain reads DGGITQSPKYLFRKEGQNVTLSCEQNLNHDAMYWYRQDPGQGLRLIYYSQIVNDFQKGDIAEGYSVSREKKESFPLTVTSAQKNPTAFYLCASSMPAGLSNEQFFGPGTRLTVL.

Only one count was recorded for this clonotype. A much more abundant neighbour one base away suggests this may be a read error. The chain combines TRBV27 with TRBJ1-1, with D possibly matching TRBD1 (5 bases). Deletions cut 6 bases from V and 10 bases from J, with 18 bases between. Germline CDR1 is MNHEY and CDR2 is SMNVEV (reference sequence). The CDR3 has 13 residues. CDR3 DNA: TGTGCCAGCAGCCGAAGCCGGGGCGCAGCAGCTTTCTTT. This encodes CASSRSRGAAAFF.

With regard to this clonotype: One junction end does not reproduce the germline sequence, and a read error may be involved. The V gene is TRBV24-1, the J gene TRBJ2-1, with 11 bases that match TRBD1. CDR1 and CDR2 (germline): KGHDR, SFDVKD. The CDR3 runs to 14 residues. The CDR3 DNA reads TGTGCCACCGGACGGGACAGGGGGTACAATGAGCAGATCTTC. Amino acid sequence: CATGRDRGYNEQIF.

In this sample, this clonotype turned up a few times. The chain combines TRBV15 with TRBJ1-5; D might be TRBD1 (6 bases). The CDR3 covers 13 residues. The germline V gene has CDR1 LNHNV and CDR2 YYDKDF (reference sequence). With 8 bases removed from V and 3 bases from J, the gap between germline ends came to 11 bases. The CDR3 DNA follows: TGTGCCACCGAGGGGGAGGACAATCAGCCCCAGCATTTT. This gives the protein CATEGEDNQPQHF.

This clonotype was seen repeatedly, ten times or more. The V and J genes are TRBV6-5 and TRBJ2-5, with a weak D call TRBD2 (6 bases). Deletions cut 3 bases from V and 5 bases from J, with 10 bases between. Germline V lookup: CDR1 MNHEY, CDR2 SVGAGI. The length of the CDR3 is 13 residues. The CDR3 DNA sequence: TGTGCCAGCAGTTATGGTCGGGGGGAGACCCAGTACTTC. Amino acid sequence: CASSYGRGETQYF.

The chain uses TRBV7-9 and TRBJ2-7; no clear D gene. Germline values: CDR1 SEHNR, CDR2 FQNEAQ (reference sequence). V was pared by 4 bases and J by 0 bases, with 10 bases between. The CDR3 is made up of 14 amino acids. CDR3 nucleotides: TGTGCCAGCAGCTCCCTACGGAACTCCTACGAGCAGTACTTC. Translation: CASSSLRNSYEQYF. The full variable domain, rest sourced from reference TRBV7-9 and TRBJ2-7, is DTGVSQNPRHKITKRGQNVTFRCDPISEHNRLYWYRQTLGQGPEFLTYFQNEAQLEKSRLLSDRFSAERPKGSFSTLEIQRTEQGDSAMYLCASSSLRNSYEQYFGPGTRLTVT.

This clonotype was counted ten times or more. The chain is built from TRBV7-9 and TRBJ2-1; D is perhaps TRBD1 or TRBD2 (5 bases each). The V end was cut by 5 bases, the J end by 5 bases, with 19 bases between. The length of the CDR3 is 16 residues. Germline V CDR1 and CDR2: SEHNR, FQNEAQ (reference sequence). CDR3 sequence (DNA): TGTGCCAGCAGCCCTGGTCCGGGACGGATCAACAATGAGCAGTTCTTC. Protein product: CASSPGPGRINNEQFF.

This clonotype was found many times. This rearrangement joins TRBV20-1 to TRBJ1-6, with TRBD1 matching 8 bases. Germline V gene sequence: CDR1 DFQATT, CDR2 SNEGSKA (reference sequence). The V and J ends lost 2 bases and 8 bases, in that order; junction bases with no gene match: 5. The CDR3 covers 14 residues. CDR3 loop: CSARPTQGDSPLHF. DNA of the CDR3: TGCAGTGCTAGACCGACACAGGGGGATTCACCCCTCCACTTT.

With respect to this clonotype: A clone one base away is much larger, so this may be a read error. J is TRBJ2-7 and V is TRBV5-1, with 10 bases fitting TRBD2. Germline V gene data show CDR1 as SGHRS and CDR2 as YFSETQ. The CDR3 extends over 16 amino acids. Losses at the gene ends were 4 bases for V and 3 bases for J; bases not matched to a gene: 10. The CDR3, as DNA: TGCGCCAGCAGCAACCCGGGACTAGCGAGCGTCTACGAGCAGTACTTC. Its protein product is CASSNPGLASVYEQYF. Supplemented by reference TRBV5-1 and TRBJ2-7, the full variable domain reads KAGVTQTPRYLIKTRGQQVTLSCSPISGHRSVSWYQQTPGQGLQFLFEYFSETQRNKGNFPGRFSGRQFSNSRSEMNVSTLELGDSALYLCASSNPGLASVYEQYFGPGTRLTVT.

This clonotype was seen only once. The chain recombines TRBV7-9 with TRBJ1-1; TRBD1 is a possible D gene (6 bases). The V end lost 2 bases, the J end lost 4 bases, and 8 bases lay between the germline ends. The CDR3 length is 13 residues. The germline V gene has CDR1 SEHNR and CDR2 FQNEAQ (reference sequence). The CDR3 sequence is CASSLKGGTEAFF. CDR3 DNA: TGTGCCAGCAGCTTAAAAGGGGGCACTGAAGCTTTCTTT.

This clonotype was counted at least ten times. The rearrangement uses TRBV19 and TRBJ1-1; D might be TRBD1 (5 bases). Germline V gene data show CDR1 as LNHDA and CDR2 as SQIVND (reference sequence). V was cut by 4 bases and J by 5 bases, with 11 bases left in between. The CDR3 covers 13 residues. CDR3 region: CASSNPGETEAFF. DNA for the CDR3: TGTGCCAGTAGTAATCCGGGGGAAACTGAAGCTTTCTTT.

The J gene is TRBJ2-7, the V gene TRBV2; either TRBD1 or TRBD2 may supply D (6 bases each). Trimming shortened V by 9 bases and J by 0 bases, and 15 bases separated the two germline ends. CDR3 length: 14 residues. Germline CDR1 is SNHLY and CDR2 is FYNNEI. The DNA of the CDR3 is TGTGCCAGGGGTAGGGGGGACGCCTCCTACGAGCAGTACTTC. Protein sequence: CARGRGDASYEQYF.

The V gene is TRBV7-9, the J gene TRBJ2-5, with D uncertain. Germline V gene lookup returns CDR1 SEHNR and CDR2 FQNEAQ (reference sequence). V shed 2 bases and J shed 0 bases, with 7 bases lying between them. The CDR3 is made up of 14 amino acids. CDR3 in DNA: TGTGCCAGCAGCTTAACAGAGTACCAAGAGACCCAGTACTTC. Protein sequence: CASSLTEYQETQYF.